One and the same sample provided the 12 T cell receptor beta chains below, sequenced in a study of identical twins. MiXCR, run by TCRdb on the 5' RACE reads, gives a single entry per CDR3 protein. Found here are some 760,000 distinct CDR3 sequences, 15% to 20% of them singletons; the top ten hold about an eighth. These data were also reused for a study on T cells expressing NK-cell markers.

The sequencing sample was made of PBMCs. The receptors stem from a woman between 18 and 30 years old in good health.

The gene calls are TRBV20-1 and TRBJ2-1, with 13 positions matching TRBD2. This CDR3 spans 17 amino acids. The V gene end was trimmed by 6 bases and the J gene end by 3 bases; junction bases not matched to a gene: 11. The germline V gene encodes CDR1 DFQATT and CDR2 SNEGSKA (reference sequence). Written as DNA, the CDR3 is TGCAGTGCCGAAGCAGGACTAGCGGGGGACTACTACAATGAGCAGTTCTTC. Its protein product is CSAEAGLAGDYYNEQFF.

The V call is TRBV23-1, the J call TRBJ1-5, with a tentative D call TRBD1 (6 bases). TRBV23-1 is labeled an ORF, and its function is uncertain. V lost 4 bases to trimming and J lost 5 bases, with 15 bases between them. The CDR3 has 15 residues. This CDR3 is CASSRAGTTDQPQHF. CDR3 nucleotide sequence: TGCGCCAGCAGTCGAGCCGGGACAACCGATCAGCCCCAGCATTTT.

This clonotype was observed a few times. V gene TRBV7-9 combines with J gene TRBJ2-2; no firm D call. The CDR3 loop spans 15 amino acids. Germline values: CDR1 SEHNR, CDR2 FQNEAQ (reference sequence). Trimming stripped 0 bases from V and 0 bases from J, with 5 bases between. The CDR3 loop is CASSLAFSNTGELFF. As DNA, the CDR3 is TGTGCCAGCAGCTTAGCCTTCTCGAACACCGGGGAGCTGTTTTTT.

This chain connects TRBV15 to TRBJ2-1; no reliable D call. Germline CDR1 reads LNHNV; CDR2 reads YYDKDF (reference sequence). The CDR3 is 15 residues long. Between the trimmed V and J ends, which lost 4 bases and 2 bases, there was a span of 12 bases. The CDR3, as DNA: TGTGCCACCAGCATTACTAAGACGGCCTACAATGAGCAGTTCTTC. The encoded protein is CATSITKTAYNEQFF.

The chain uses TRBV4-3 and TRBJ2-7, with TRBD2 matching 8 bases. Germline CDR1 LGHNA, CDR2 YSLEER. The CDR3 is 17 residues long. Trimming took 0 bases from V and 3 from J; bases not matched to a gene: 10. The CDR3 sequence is CASSQDEILAGNYEQYF. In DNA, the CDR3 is TGCGCCAGCAGCCAAGACGAAATCCTAGCGGGTAACTACGAGCAGTACTTC.

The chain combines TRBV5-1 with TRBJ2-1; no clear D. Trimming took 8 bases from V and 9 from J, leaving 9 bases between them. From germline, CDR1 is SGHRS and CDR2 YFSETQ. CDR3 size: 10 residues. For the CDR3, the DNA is TGCGCCAGTGAGATGGCTGAGCAGTTCTTC. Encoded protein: CASEMAEQFF.

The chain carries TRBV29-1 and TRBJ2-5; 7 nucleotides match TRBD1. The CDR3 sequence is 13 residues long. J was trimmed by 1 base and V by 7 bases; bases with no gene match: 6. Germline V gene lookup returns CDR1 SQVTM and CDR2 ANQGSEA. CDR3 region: CSGHRGTQETQYF. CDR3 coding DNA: TGCAGCGGCCACAGGGGAACCCAAGAGACCCAGTACTTC.

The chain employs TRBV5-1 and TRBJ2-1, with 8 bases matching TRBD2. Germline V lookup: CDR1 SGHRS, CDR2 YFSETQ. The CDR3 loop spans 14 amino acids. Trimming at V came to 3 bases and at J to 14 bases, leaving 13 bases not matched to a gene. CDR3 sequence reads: CASSSGTRRGVEFF. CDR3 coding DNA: TGCGCCAGCAGCTCCGGGACTAGGAGAGGGGTTGAGTTCTTC.

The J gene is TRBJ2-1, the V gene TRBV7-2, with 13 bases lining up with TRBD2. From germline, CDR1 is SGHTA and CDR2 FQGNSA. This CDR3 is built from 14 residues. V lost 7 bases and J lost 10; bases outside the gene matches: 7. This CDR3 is CASTTSGREREQFF. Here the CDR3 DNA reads TGTGCCAGCACCACTAGCGGGAGGGAACGGGAGCAGTTCTTC.

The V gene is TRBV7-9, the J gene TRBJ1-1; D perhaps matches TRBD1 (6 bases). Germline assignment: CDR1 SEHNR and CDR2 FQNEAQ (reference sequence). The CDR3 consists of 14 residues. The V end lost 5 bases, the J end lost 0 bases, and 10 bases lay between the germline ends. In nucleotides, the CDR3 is TGTGCCAGCAGCGAGGACAGTTTGAACACTGAAGCTTTCTTT. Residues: CASSEDSLNTEAFF.

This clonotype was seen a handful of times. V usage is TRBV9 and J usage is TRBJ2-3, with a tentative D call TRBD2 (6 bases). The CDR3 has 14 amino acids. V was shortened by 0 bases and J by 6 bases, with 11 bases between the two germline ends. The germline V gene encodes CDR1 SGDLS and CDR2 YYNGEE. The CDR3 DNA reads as TGTGCCAGCAGCGTAGAGGAGGGAGCGGATACGCAGTATTTT. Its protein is CASSVEEGADTQYF.

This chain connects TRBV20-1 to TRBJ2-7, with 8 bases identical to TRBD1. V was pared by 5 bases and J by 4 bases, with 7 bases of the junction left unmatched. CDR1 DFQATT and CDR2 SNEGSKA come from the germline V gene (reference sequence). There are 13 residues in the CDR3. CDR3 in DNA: TGCAGTGCTGGGGGACAGGAAGCTTACGAGCAGTACTTC. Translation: CSAGGQEAYEQYF.